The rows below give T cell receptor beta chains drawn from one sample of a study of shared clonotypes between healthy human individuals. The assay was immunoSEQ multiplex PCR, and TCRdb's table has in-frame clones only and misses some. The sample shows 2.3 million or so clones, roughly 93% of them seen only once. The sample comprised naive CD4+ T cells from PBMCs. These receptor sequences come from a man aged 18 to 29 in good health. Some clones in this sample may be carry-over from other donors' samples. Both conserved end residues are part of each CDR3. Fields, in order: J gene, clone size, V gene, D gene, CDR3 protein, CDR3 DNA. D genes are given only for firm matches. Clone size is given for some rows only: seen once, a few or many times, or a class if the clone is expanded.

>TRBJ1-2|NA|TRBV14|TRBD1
CASSQFPGQGALGYTF
TGTGCCAGCAGCCAATTTCCTGGACAGGGGGCGCTTGGCTACACCTTC
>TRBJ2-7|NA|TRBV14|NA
CASSHGSGDEQYF
TGTGCCAGCAGCCACGGGAGTGGCGACGAGCAGTACTTC
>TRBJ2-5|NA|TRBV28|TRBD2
CASSLLAGAQETQYF
TGTGCCAGCAGTTTGCTAGCGGGAGCCCAAGAGACCCAGTACTTC
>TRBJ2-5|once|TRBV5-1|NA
CASSAIQETQYF
TGCGCCAGCAGCGCCATCCAAGAGACCCAGTACTTC
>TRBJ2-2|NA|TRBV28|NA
CASSSGVINTGELFF
TGTGCCAGCAGTTCAGGGGTTATCAACACCGGGGAGCTGTTTTTT
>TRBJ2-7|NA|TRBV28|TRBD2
CASSTQGLAVDYEQYF
TGTGCCAGCAGCACCCAAGGACTAGCGGTGGACTACGAGCAGTACTTC
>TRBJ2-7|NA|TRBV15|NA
CATSRDKGKRTNYEQYF
TGTGCCACCAGCAGAGATAAGGGGAAGCGGACCAACTACGAGCAGTACTTC
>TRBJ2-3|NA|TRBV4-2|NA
CASSLRGAYTDTQYF
TGTGCCAGCAGCCTCCGAGGGGCCTATACAGATACGCAGTATTTT
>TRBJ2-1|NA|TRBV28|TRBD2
CASRSGLAAYNEQFF
TGTGCCAGCAGATCAGGACTAGCGGCATACAATGAGCAGTTCTTC
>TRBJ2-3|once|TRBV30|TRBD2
CAWTPGLADTDTQYF
TGTGCCTGGACCCCCGGACTAGCGGACACAGATACGCAGTATTTT
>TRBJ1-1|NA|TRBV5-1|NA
CASSLEQGRGTEAFF
TGCGCCAGCAGCTTGGAGCAGGGGAGGGGGACTGAAGCTTTCTTT
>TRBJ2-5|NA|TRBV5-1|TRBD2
CASSSGPAGLQETQYF
TGCGCCAGCAGCTCGGGCCCAGCGGGACTACAAGAGACCCAGTACTTC
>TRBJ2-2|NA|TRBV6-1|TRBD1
CASSGRDRASTGELFF
TGTGCCAGCAGTGGCCGGGACAGGGCTAGTACCGGGGAGCTGTTTTTT
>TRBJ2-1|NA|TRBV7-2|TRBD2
CASSRSGSTLDEQFF
TGTGCCAGCAGCCGTAGCGGGAGTACTCTGGATGAGCAGTTCTTC
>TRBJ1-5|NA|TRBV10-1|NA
CASSESPRGNSNQPQHF
TGCGCCAGCAGTGAGTCCCCCAGAGGAAATAGCAATCAGCCCCAGCATTTT
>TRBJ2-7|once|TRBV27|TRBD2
CASSFAGVGGYEQYF
TGTGCCAGCAGCTTTGCGGGGGTCGGGGGGTACGAGCAGTACTTC
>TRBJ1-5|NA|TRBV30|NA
CAWSGRTGINQPQHF
TGTGCCTGGAGTGGACGGACGGGAATTAATCAGCCCCAGCATTTT
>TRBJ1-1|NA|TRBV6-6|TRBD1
CASSYVQGAGEAFF
TGTGCCAGCAGTTACGTTCAGGGGGCGGGTGAAGCTTTCTTT
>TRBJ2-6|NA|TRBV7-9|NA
CASSPTGINVLTF
TGTGCCAGCAGCCCGACGGGAATCAACGTCCTGACTTTC
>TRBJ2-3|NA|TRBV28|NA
CASSLRPGRGSTDTQYF
TGTGCCAGCAGTTTAAGGCCGGGCAGAGGAAGCACAGATACGCAGTATTTT
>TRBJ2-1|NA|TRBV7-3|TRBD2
CASSPNPSSGRGFEQFF
TGTGCCAGCAGCCCCAACCCGTCTAGCGGGAGAGGTTTTGAGCAGTTCTTC
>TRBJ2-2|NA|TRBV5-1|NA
CASSPELGELFF
TGCGCCAGCAGCCCCGAATTGGGGGAGCTGTTTTTT
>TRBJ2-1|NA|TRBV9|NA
CASSAGVSSYNEQFF
TGTGCCAGCAGCGCCGGGGTTAGCTCCTACAATGAGCAGTTCTTC
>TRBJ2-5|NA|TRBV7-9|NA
CASRGWGTQYF
TGTGCCAGCAGGGGCTGGGGGACCCAGTACTTC
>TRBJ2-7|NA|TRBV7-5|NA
CVRSRGHPYEQYF
TGTGTCAGAAGCAGGGGGCATCCCTACGAGCAGTACTTC
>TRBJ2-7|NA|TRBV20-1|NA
CSPDRLDEQYF
TGCAGTCCAGACAGGCTCGACGAGCAGTACTTC
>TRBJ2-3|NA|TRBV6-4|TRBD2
CASSDSGLATDTQYF
TGTGCCAGCAGTGACTCGGGACTAGCAACAGATACGCAGTATTTT
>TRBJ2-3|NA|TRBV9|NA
CASSGDPSVTDTQYF
TGTGCCAGCAGCGGGGACCCTTCGGTCACAGATACGCAGTATTTT
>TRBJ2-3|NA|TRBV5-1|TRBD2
CASSLESRGSTQYF
TGCGCCAGCAGCTTGGAATCTCGCGGGAGTACGCAGTATTTT
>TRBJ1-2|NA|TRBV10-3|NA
CAISAETSNYGYTF
TGTGCCATCAGTGCGGAGACCTCTAACTATGGCTACACCTTC
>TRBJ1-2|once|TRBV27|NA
CASSWDTNYGYTF
TGTGCCAGCAGTTGGGACACTAACTATGGCTACACCTTC
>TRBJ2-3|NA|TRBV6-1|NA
CASSADDFTDTQYF
TGTGCCAGCAGTGCGGACGACTTCACAGATACGCAGTATTTT
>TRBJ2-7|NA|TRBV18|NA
CASSPSDLPYEQYF
TGTGCCAGCTCCCCGTCGGATCTGCCCTACGAGCAGTACTTC
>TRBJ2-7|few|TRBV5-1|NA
CASSLEYEQYF
TGCGCCAGCAGCTTGGAATACGAGCAGTACTTC
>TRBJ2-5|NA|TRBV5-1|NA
CASSLVSFRETQYF
TGCGCCAGCAGCTTGGTTTCTTTCCGGGAGACCCAGTACTTC